A selection of T cell receptor beta chains follows, all from one sample in a study of regulatory T cells in long-lasting Graves disease. One entry per CDR3 protein, called by TCRdb with MiXCR from the multiplex PCR reads. The table lists over 500,000 distinct CDR3 sequences, roughly 15% of them singletons, with around 18% in the top ten. The same sample was also studied in work on T cells in Graves' hyperthyroidism and ophthalmopathy.

The sample here was peripheral blood mononuclear cells (PBMCs), taken at new diagnosis, from a patient treated with antithyroid drugs. The receptors were gathered from a woman under 40 with Graves disease. The CDR3 runs from the conserved cysteine through the conserved F or W. Fields, in order: V gene, clone size, J gene, D gene, CDR3 protein, CDR3 DNA. The D gene is left open where the match is weak. Rows may omit the clone size; those that give it use once, few, many or a size class.

V gene: TRBV10-3
clone size: many
J gene: TRBJ2-7
D gene: TRBD1
CDR3 protein: CAISALTGGYEQYF
CDR3 DNA: TGTGCCATCAGTGCCCTAACAGGGGGCTACGAGCAGTACTTC

V gene: TRBV5-1
clone size: many
J gene: TRBJ2-2
D gene: -
CDR3 protein: CASSSYTGELFF
CDR3 DNA: TGCGCCAGCAGCAGCTACACCGGGGAGCTGTTTTTT

V gene: TRBV28
clone size: many
J gene: TRBJ1-5
D gene: -
CDR3 protein: CASSSDPDVDQPQHF
CDR3 DNA: TGTGCCAGCAGTTCGGATCCGGATGTTGATCAGCCCCAGCATTTT

V gene: TRBV7-2
clone size: many
J gene: TRBJ2-1
D gene: TRBD2
CDR3 protein: CASSLVGLAGTNEQFF
CDR3 DNA: TGTGCCAGCAGCTTAGTGGGACTAGCGGGGACCAATGAGCAGTTCTTC

V gene: TRBV10-3
clone size: -
J gene: TRBJ2-3
D gene: TRBD2
CDR3 protein: CAISDPGLLTDTQYF
CDR3 DNA: TGTGCCATCAGTGATCCGGGACTACTTACAGATACGCAGTATTTT

V gene: TRBV2
clone size: few
J gene: TRBJ2-6
D gene: -
CDR3 protein: CASSEWRDTSF
CDR3 DNA: TGTGCCAGCAGTGAATGGAGGGACACCTCTTTC

V gene: TRBV20-1
clone size: -
J gene: TRBJ2-7
D gene: -
CDR3 protein: CSAIEGIYEQYF
CDR3 DNA: TGCAGTGCTATCGAGGGAATCTACGAGCAGTACTTC

V gene: TRBV19
clone size: few
J gene: TRBJ1-5
D gene: -
CDR3 protein: CASSRQPQGQPQHF
CDR3 DNA: TGTGCCAGTAGTCGGCAGCCACAGGGTCAGCCCCAGCATTTT

V gene: TRBV20-1
clone size: many
J gene: TRBJ2-7
D gene: -
CDR3 protein: CSARPGAYEQYF
CDR3 DNA: TGCAGTGCCCGGCCGGGGGCCTACGAGCAGTACTTC

V gene: TRBV9
clone size: many
J gene: TRBJ1-4
D gene: -
CDR3 protein: CASSETATNEKLFF
CDR3 DNA: TGTGCCAGCAGCGAGACAGCGACTAATGAAAAACTGTTTTTT

V gene: TRBV28
clone size: many
J gene: TRBJ1-1
D gene: -
CDR3 protein: CASSLTFWEDAFF
CDR3 DNA: TGTGCCAGCAGTTTAACCTTCTGGGAGGACGCTTTCTTT

V gene: TRBV27
clone size: many
J gene: TRBJ2-7
D gene: TRBD2
CDR3 protein: CASSSSGRLGSYEQYF
CDR3 DNA: TGTGCCAGCAGTTCCAGCGGGAGACTCGGGTCCTACGAGCAGTACTTC

V gene: TRBV7-9
clone size: -
J gene: TRBJ2-3
D gene: TRBD1
CDR3 protein: CASSFGRDRGLSGTQYF
CDR3 DNA: TGTGCCAGCAGCTTTGGGCGGGACAGGGGGCTTTCAGGAACGCAGTATTTT

V gene: TRBV5-1
clone size: many
J gene: TRBJ2-1
D gene: -
CDR3 protein: CASSLPVFDEQFF
CDR3 DNA: TGCGCCAGCAGCTTACCAGTGTTCGATGAGCAGTTCTTC

V gene: TRBV12-3/TRBV12-4
clone size: many
J gene: TRBJ1-5
D gene: -
CDR3 protein: CASSRRGTNQPQHF
CDR3 DNA: TGTGCCAGCAGCCGTAGGGGGACGAATCAGCCCCAGCATTTT

V gene: TRBV6-1
clone size: few
J gene: TRBJ1-1
D gene: TRBD1
CDR3 protein: CASRPRVVQDRGFFF
CDR3 DNA: TGTGCCAGCAGACCCAGAGTGGTACAGGACAGGGGGTTCTTTTTT

V gene: TRBV12-3/TRBV12-4
clone size: many
J gene: TRBJ2-7
D gene: -
CDR3 protein: CASSGLARYEQYF
CDR3 DNA: TGTGCCAGCAGTGGTCTAGCGCGATACGAGCAGTACTTC

V gene: TRBV9
clone size: few
J gene: TRBJ1-5
D gene: TRBD1
CDR3 protein: CASSVAGGQGQPQHF
CDR3 DNA: TGTGCCAGCAGCGTAGCAGGGGGCCAGGGTCAGCCCCAGCATTTT

V gene: TRBV24-1
clone size: -
J gene: TRBJ2-3
D gene: -
CDR3 protein: CATSDPNSDTQYF
CDR3 DNA: TGTGCCACCAGTGACCCCAATTCGGATACGCAGTATTTT

V gene: TRBV12-3/TRBV12-4
clone size: many
J gene: TRBJ1-1
D gene: TRBD1
CDR3 protein: CASSESGTGASEAFF
CDR3 DNA: TGTGCCAGCAGTGAATCGGGGACAGGGGCGTCGGAAGCTTTCTTT

V gene: TRBV5-1
clone size: few
J gene: TRBJ2-4
D gene: TRBD1
CDR3 protein: CASSLWDRRDKNIQYF
CDR3 DNA: TGCGCCAGCAGCTTGTGGGACAGGAGAGATAAAAACATTCAGTACTTC

V gene: TRBV5-6
clone size: few
J gene: TRBJ2-2
D gene: -
CDR3 protein: CASSLALAAGELFF
CDR3 DNA: TGTGCCAGCAGCTTGGCCCTCGCGGCCGGGGAGCTGTTTTTT

V gene: TRBV3-1
clone size: once
J gene: TRBJ1-1
D gene: -
CDR3 protein: CASSQEGGGSNTEAFF
CDR3 DNA: TGTGCCAGCAGCCAAGAAGGGGGAGGGTCGAACACTGAAGCTTTCTTT

V gene: TRBV6-1
clone size: -
J gene: TRBJ1-3
D gene: -
CDR3 protein: CASTLLEGRGTIYF
CDR3 DNA: TGTGCCAGCACCTTATTAGAGGGGCGAGGCACCATATATTTT

V gene: TRBV29-1
clone size: many
J gene: TRBJ1-2
D gene: TRBD1
CDR3 protein: CSGQGNGGYTF
CDR3 DNA: TGCAGCGGACAGGGAAATGGCGGCTACACCTTC

V gene: TRBV12-3/TRBV12-4
clone size: many
J gene: TRBJ2-5
D gene: TRBD1
CDR3 protein: CASSLRSSRTGGTQYF
CDR3 DNA: TGTGCCAGCAGTTTAAGGTCCTCCAGGACAGGGGGCACCCAGTACTTC

V gene: TRBV9
clone size: few
J gene: TRBJ2-3
D gene: -
CDR3 protein: CASSTDRQDTQYF
CDR3 DNA: TGTGCCAGCAGCACCGACAGGCAAGATACGCAGTATTTT

V gene: TRBV24-1
clone size: many
J gene: TRBJ1-1
D gene: -
CDR3 protein: CATRKQGGDTEAFF
CDR3 DNA: TGTGCCACCAGGAAACAAGGGGGGGACACTGAAGCTTTCTTT

V gene: TRBV28
clone size: many
J gene: TRBJ2-7
D gene: TRBD2
CDR3 protein: CASRGTSIREQYF
CDR3 DNA: TGTGCCAGCAGGGGGACTAGCATCCGCGAGCAGTACTTC

V gene: TRBV5-1
clone size: -
J gene: TRBJ2-1
D gene: -
CDR3 protein: CASSLGHLAPNEQFF
CDR3 DNA: TGCGCCAGCAGCTTGGGACATCTAGCACCTAATGAGCAGTTCTTC

V gene: TRBV7-9
clone size: many
J gene: TRBJ2-7
D gene: -
CDR3 protein: CASSLDSPRPYEQYF
CDR3 DNA: TGTGCCAGCAGCCTGGACAGTCCACGTCCCTACGAGCAGTACTTC

V gene: TRBV7-2
clone size: many
J gene: TRBJ2-2
D gene: TRBD1
CDR3 protein: CASSSGQENTGELFF
CDR3 DNA: TGTGCCAGCAGCTCCGGACAGGAGAACACCGGGGAGCTGTTTTTT

V gene: TRBV20-1
clone size: -
J gene: TRBJ2-3
D gene: TRBD2
CDR3 protein: CSAQGLAGMGDTQYF
CDR3 DNA: TGCAGTGCTCAAGGACTAGCGGGAATGGGAGATACGCAGTATTTT

V gene: TRBV12-3/TRBV12-4
clone size: many
J gene: TRBJ1-4
D gene: -
CDR3 protein: CASRHGYSEKLFF
CDR3 DNA: TGTGCCAGCAGGCACGGTTACAGCGAAAAACTGTTTTTT

V gene: TRBV12-3/TRBV12-4
clone size: many
J gene: TRBJ1-1
D gene: TRBD1
CDR3 protein: CASSLIPGTGTEAFF
CDR3 DNA: TGTGCCAGCAGCCTTATCCCTGGGACAGGGACTGAAGCTTTCTTT

V gene: TRBV7-9
clone size: many
J gene: TRBJ2-3
D gene: -
CDR3 protein: CAEKASGTDTQYF
CDR3 DNA: TGTGCCGAGAAGGCCAGCGGCACAGATACGCAGTATTTT

V gene: TRBV7-2
clone size: many
J gene: TRBJ1-5
D gene: -
CDR3 protein: CASSSGRAFGQPQHF
CDR3 DNA: TGTGCCAGCAGCTCGGGGCGTGCTTTTGGTCAGCCCCAGCATTTT

V gene: TRBV20-1
clone size: many
J gene: TRBJ1-5
D gene: -
CDR3 protein: CSAGHQPQHF
CDR3 DNA: TGCAGTGCTGGGCATCAGCCCCAGCATTTT

V gene: TRBV20-1
clone size: many
J gene: TRBJ1-4
D gene: TRBD1
CDR3 protein: CSARDGTGIRTNEKLFF
CDR3 DNA: TGCAGTGCTAGAGACGGGACAGGGATAAGGACAAATGAAAAACTGTTTTTT

V gene: TRBV27
clone size: few
J gene: TRBJ2-1
D gene: TRBD2
CDR3 protein: CASSFSIYREALSKSSYNEQFF
CDR3 DNA: TGTGCCAGCAGTTTTTCAATTTACCGGGAGGCCCTTAGTAAGAGCTCCTACAATGAGCAGTTCTTC

V gene: TRBV28
clone size: -
J gene: TRBJ2-2
D gene: -
CDR3 protein: CASSTLGQNPAGELFF
CDR3 DNA: TGTGCCAGCAGCACATTAGGACAGAACCCGGCCGGGGAGCTGTTTTTT

V gene: TRBV30
clone size: many
J gene: TRBJ1-2
D gene: TRBD1
CDR3 protein: CAWSGQGRVYGYTF
CDR3 DNA: TGTGCCTGGAGTGGACAGGGACGGGTCTATGGCTACACCTTC

V gene: TRBV27
clone size: many
J gene: TRBJ1-2
D gene: -
CDR3 protein: CASSRLAPGAGYTF
CDR3 DNA: TGTGCCAGCAGTAGACTCGCACCGGGAGCTGGCTACACCTTC

V gene: TRBV30
clone size: few
J gene: TRBJ1-1
D gene: -
CDR3 protein: CAWSVGSNTEAFF
CDR3 DNA: TGTGCCTGGAGTGTAGGGTCTAACACTGAAGCTTTCTTT

V gene: TRBV7-9
clone size: -
J gene: TRBJ2-5
D gene: -
CDR3 protein: CASSSTIGQETQYF
CDR3 DNA: TGTGCCAGCAGCTCGACGATAGGCCAAGAGACCCAGTACTTC